The 26 T cell receptor beta chains below were found in one sample sequenced in a study of T cell clones after liver transplantation. This table comes from immunoSEQ multiplex PCR, and its TCRdb copy is limited to in-frame clones, with some not included. Among 55,000 to 75,000 clones listed, approximately 63% were seen once. The sample consisted of CD4+ T cells from blood, taken at the approximately 16-month timepoint. These receptors were collected from a human patient who received a liver transplant. Some T cells may be provided by the graft donor.

The rearrangement uses TRBV14 and TRBJ1-2, with unresolved D. Trimming stripped 0 bases from V and 7 bases from J, with 9 bases between. CDR3 length: 13 residues. Germline lookup yields CDR1 SGHDN and CDR2 FVKESK. The chain's CDR3 is CASSQEKRGGYTF. The CDR3 region has the DNA TGTGCCAGCAGCCAAGAGAAGAGAGGTGGCTACACCTTC.

The DNA of the CDR3 is TGTGCCAGCAGGCCGAGCGGGAGCTACGAGCAGTACGTC. As protein: CASRPSGSYEQYV. This chain joins TRBV27 and TRBJ2-7; TRBD2 matches at 8 bases. In germline, CDR1 is MNHEY, CDR2 SMNVEV (reference sequence). CDR3 length equals 13 residues. V was clipped by 6 bases and J by 3 bases; unmatched bases: 4.

This clone appeared a single time. The chain has TRBV6-5 and TRBJ1-1; perhaps TRBD1 as D (5 bases). Trimming took off 6 bases at V and 2 bases at J, with 13 bases between the two ends. In germline, CDR1 is MNHEY, CDR2 SVGAGI. The CDR3 extends over 14 amino acids. DNA of the CDR3: TGTGCCAGCAGCGACCGACAGCTAAACACTGAAGCTTTCTTT. Its protein is CASSDRQLNTEAFF.

The V and J genes are TRBV7-2 and TRBJ2-5, with D maybe TRBD2 (5 bases). The V gene lost 5 bases and the J gene lost 2 bases, with 12 bases spanning the gap. CDR3 length: 14 amino acids. Germline CDR1 SGHTA, CDR2 FQGNSA. The CDR3 loop reads CASSEIALQETQYF. CDR3 nucleotides: TGTGCCAGCAGCGAGATAGCGTTACAAGAGACCCAGTACTTC. Filled out from reference TRBV7-2 and TRBJ2-5, the complete variable domain reads GAGVSQSPSNKVTEKGKDVELRCDPISGHTALYWYRQSLGQGLEFLIYFQGNSAPDKSGLPSDRFSAERTGGSVSTLTIQRTQQEDSAVYLCASSEIALQETQYFGPGTRLLVL.

This clone was detected only a few times. This chain links TRBV7-8 with TRBJ2-3; D may match TRBD1 or TRBD2 (5 bases each). Trimming shortened V by 5 bases and J by 6 bases, and 15 bases separated the two germline ends. The CDR3 has 14 amino acids. Germline V gene sequence: CDR1 SGHVS, CDR2 FQNEAQ. CDR3 residues: CASSPGTARDTQYF. DNA for the CDR3: TGTGCCAGCAGCCCGGGGACGGCCCGGGATACGCAGTATTTT. Based on the CDR3 plus reference TRBV7-8 and TRBJ2-3, the full variable domain is GAGVSQSPRYKVAKRGQDVALRCDPISGHVSLFWYQQALGQGPEFLTYFQNEAQLDKSGLPSDRFFAERPEGSVSTLKIQRTQQEDSAVYLCASSPGTARDTQYFGPGTRLTVL.

The CDR3 here is CAWDTGGTIGAEKLFF. CDR3 sequence (DNA): TGTGCCTGGGATACTGGGGGGACCATAGGGGCTGAAAAACTGTTTTTT. The chain carries TRBV30 and TRBJ1-4, with D perhaps matching TRBD1 (5 bases). CDR1 and CDR2 (germline): GTSNPN, SVGIG (reference sequence). This CDR3 has 16 residues. Trimming took 5 bases from V and 7 from J, leaving 23 bases between them. Drawing the rest from reference TRBV30 and TRBJ1-4, the complete variable domain is SQTIHQWPATLVQPVGSPLSLECTVEGTSNPNLYWYRQAAGRGLQLLFYSVGIGQISSEVPQNLSASRPQDRQFILSSKKLLLSDSGFYLCAWDTGGTIGAEKLFFGSGTQLSVL.

J is TRBJ2-3 and V is TRBV27, with TRBD2 matching over 8 bases. This CDR3 spans 15 amino acids. Germline assignment: CDR1 MNHEY and CDR2 SMNVEV (reference sequence). V was clipped by 5 bases and J by 4 bases; unmatched bases: 8. CDR3 sequence reads: CASSAKTSAADTQYF. CDR3 nucleotides: TGTGCCAGCAGTGCTAAGACTAGCGCGGCAGATACGCAGTATTTT.

The genes are TRBV7-9 and TRBJ2-3; D is unresolved. This CDR3 comprises 11 residues. Germline lookup yields CDR1 SEHNR and CDR2 FQNEAQ (reference sequence). The V and J ends lost 0 bases and 5 bases respectively, with 0 bases between them. The CDR3 loop reads CASSLADTQYF. In DNA form, the CDR3 reads TGTGCCAGCAGCTTAGCAGATACGCAGTATTTT.

The chain carries TRBV27 and TRBJ1-2, with D tentatively TRBD1 (6 bases). The V gene lost 7 bases and the J gene lost 8 bases, with 17 bases spanning the gap. Germline-derived CDR1 and CDR2 are MNHEY and SMNVEV (reference sequence). CDR3 length: 13 amino acids. CDR3 loop: CASTLTGFGGYTF. The CDR3, as DNA: TGTGCCAGCACCCTGACAGGTTTCGGCGGCTACACCTTC.

The rearrangement uses TRBV7-6 and TRBJ2-1, with unresolved D. The V end lost 2 bases, the J end lost 10 bases, and 9 bases lay between the germline ends. CDR3 length: 12 residues. The germline CDR1 and CDR2 sequences are SGHVS and FNYEAQ. CDR3 sequence reads: CASSLHGGEQFF. The CDR3 DNA sequence: TGTGCCAGCAGCTTACACGGCGGAGAGCAGTTCTTC.

This clone has only a few counts. The rearrangement joins TRBV9 to TRBJ2-3; 10 bases map to TRBD2. V shed 4 bases and J 2 bases; nucleotides not matched to a gene: 7. Germline V gene data show CDR1 as SGDLS and CDR2 as YYNGEE. The CDR3 contains 16 residues. DNA of the CDR3: TGTGCCAGCAGCACTCAAGCGGGGGGGCCCACAGATACGCAGTATTTT. It encodes CASSTQAGGPTDTQYF. Drawing the rest from reference TRBV9 and TRBJ2-3, the complete variable domain is DSGVTQTPKHLITATGQRVTLRCSPRSGDLSVYWYQQSLDQGLQFLIQYYNGEERAKGNILERFSAQQFPDLHSELNLSSLELGDSALYFCASSTQAGGPTDTQYFGPGTRLTVL.

This clone was detected only a few times. The V and J genes are TRBV7-9 and TRBJ2-1; D may be TRBD1 (6 bases). The germline V and J ends were trimmed by 1 base and 5 bases, with 21 bases remaining between them. Germline V CDR1 and CDR2: SEHNR, FQNEAQ (reference sequence). The CDR3 consists of 18 residues. As DNA, the CDR3 is TGTGCCAGCAGCTTAGTTGGGGTGAACCGGGACAACAACAATGAGCAGTTCTTC. It codes for CASSLVGVNRDNNNEQFF. Using reference TRBV7-9 and TRBJ2-1 for the parts outside the CDR3, the full variable domain is DTGVSQNPRHKITKRGQNVTFRCDPISEHNRLYWYRQTLGQGPEFLTYFQNEAQLEKSRLLSDRFSAERPKGSFSTLEIQRTEQGDSAMYLCASSLVGVNRDNNNEQFFGPGTRLTVL.

The sample holds a few counts of this clone. Other DNA sequences in this sample translate to the same CDR3. This chain connects TRBV7-2 to TRBJ2-3; the D is unclear. The CDR3 extends over 14 amino acids. Between the trimmed V and J ends, which lost 1 base and 0 bases, there was a span of 5 bases. Germline V gene data show CDR1 as SGHTA and CDR2 as FQGNSA. As DNA, the CDR3 is TGTGCCAGCAGCTTAGACGGGAGCACAGATACGCAGTATTTT. Its translation: CASSLDGSTDTQYF. Full variable domain (missing parts from reference TRBV7-2 and TRBJ2-3): GAGVSQSPSNKVTEKGKDVELRCDPISGHTALYWYRQSLGQGLEFLIYFQGNSAPDKSGLPSDRFSAERTGGSVSTLTIQRTQQEDSAVYLCASSLDGSTDTQYFGPGTRLTVL.

The rearrangement uses TRBV7-9 and TRBJ1-1, with D possibly matching TRBD1 (5 bases). Germline loops: CDR1 SEHNR, CDR2 FQNEAQ (reference sequence). The V gene lost 2 bases and the J gene lost 5 bases, with 15 bases spanning the gap. This CDR3 contains 15 residues. The CDR3 protein is CASSLQGGIGTEAFF. CDR3 coding DNA: TGTGCCAGCAGCTTACAGGGAGGGATAGGGACTGAAGCTTTCTTT.

The rearrangement uses TRBV18 and TRBJ2-7; TRBD1 or TRBD2 may be the D gene (5 bases each). Deletions cut 6 bases from V and 2 bases from J, with 11 bases between. CDR1 and CDR2 (germline): KGHSH, LQKENI. The CDR3 is made up of 13 amino acids. Here the CDR3 DNA reads TGTGCCAGCTCCCAGGGAGCGGCCTACGAGCAGTACGTC. Translation gives CASSQGAAYEQYV.

The chain carries TRBV6-1 and TRBJ1-4; D is possibly TRBD1 (5 bases). This CDR3 has 15 amino acids. Germline-derived CDR1 and CDR2 are MNHNS and SASEGT. V was clipped by 3 bases and J by 7 bases, with 15 bases between them. This CDR3 is CASSDIGAQGEKLFF. DNA for the CDR3: TGTGCCAGCAGTGATATAGGGGCGCAAGGTGAAAAACTGTTTTTT.

The chain is built from TRBV15 and TRBJ2-2, with D uncertain. CDR1 is LNHNV, CDR2 YYDKDF, per germline (reference sequence). Trimming cost V 2 bases and J 4 bases, with 5 bases left between them. This CDR3 comprises 13 residues. CDR3 region: CATSRQTTGELFF. The CDR3 nucleotides are TGTGCCACCAGCAGACAGACCACCGGGGAGCTGTTTTTT. Together with reference TRBV15 and TRBJ2-2, the CDR3 gives the full variable domain: DAMVIQNPRYQVTQFGKPVTLSCSQTLNHNVMYWYQQKSSQAPKLLFHYYDKDFNNEADTPDNFQSRRPNTSFCFLDIRSPGLGDTAMYLCATSRQTTGELFFGEGSRLTVL.

This chain links TRBV7-2 with TRBJ1-1; no definite D call. CDR1 is SGHTA, CDR2 FQGNSA, per germline. This CDR3 contains 15 residues. Trimming took off 7 bases at V and 0 bases at J, with 15 bases between the two ends. CDR3 amino acids: CASKAFGGMNTEAFF. In nucleotides, the CDR3 is TGTGCCAGCAAAGCTTTTGGTGGGATGAACACTGAAGCTTTCTTT.

The rearrangement links TRBV14 to TRBJ1-1; D is possibly TRBD1 (5 bases). V was cut by 1 base and J by 4 bases, with 10 bases left in between. The germline V gene has CDR1 SGHDN and CDR2 FVKESK. The length of the CDR3 is 14 residues. The CDR3 coding sequence is TGTGCCAGCAGCCAAGTACCCGGGACCACTGAAGCTTTCTTT. Encoded protein: CASSQVPGTTEAFF.

The V call is TRBV9, the J call TRBJ2-2, with D perhaps TRBD2 (6 bases). V lost 4 bases and J 7 bases, leaving 17 bases between the germline ends. The CDR3 sequence is 15 residues long. Germline lookup yields CDR1 SGDLS and CDR2 YYNGEE. The CDR3 bases are TGTGCCAGCAGCTTTACGGGAGTACGGGGCGGGGAGCTGTTTTTT. Its translation: CASSFTGVRGGELFF.

The chain is built from TRBV9 and TRBJ2-1, with D perhaps assigned TRBD1 or TRBD2 (5 bases each). This CDR3 spans 19 amino acids. From germline, CDR1 is SGDLS and CDR2 YYNGEE. Trimming removed 0 bases at V and 0 bases at J, with 19 bases between. In DNA, the CDR3 is TGTGCCAGCAGCGTAGGCTTGGGGGTGATCATTACCTCCTACAATGAGCAGTTCTTC. Translation: CASSVGLGVIITSYNEQFF.

V gene TRBV20-1 combines with J gene TRBJ2-7, with D uncertain. This CDR3 has 10 amino acids. Trimming shortened V by 4 bases and J by 0 bases, and 1 base separated the two germline ends. Germline CDR1 is DFQATT and CDR2 is SNEGSKA (reference sequence). The CDR3 spells CSATSYEQYV. CDR3 nucleotide sequence: TGCAGTGCTACCTCCTACGAGCAGTACGTC.

The CDR3 nucleotides read TGTGCCAGCAGTTCGCGGACACCCCTGCGCTCACCCCTCCACTTT. Residues: CASSSRTPLRSPLHF. This sequence joins TRBV28 and TRBJ1-6, with D perhaps TRBD1 (5 bases). V dropped 4 bases and J dropped 10 bases, with 17 bases sitting between them. This CDR3 contains 15 residues. The germline V gene encodes CDR1 MDHEN and CDR2 SYDVKM.

The chain combines TRBV19 with TRBJ2-2; 9 bases align to TRBD1. Trimming cost V 11 bases and J 0 bases; bases outside gene matches: 4. This CDR3 region has 14 residues. The germline V gene has CDR1 LNHDA and CDR2 SQIVND (reference sequence). The CDR3 DNA is TGTGCCGGAAGACAGGGGGCGAACACCGGGGAGCTGTTTTTT. Its protein product is CAGRQGANTGELFF.

The chain recombines TRBV6-1 with TRBJ1-3; D unclear. This CDR3 is 15 amino acids long. Per germline, CDR1 MNHNS and CDR2 SASEGT. The germline V and J ends were trimmed by 4 bases and 4 bases, with 14 bases remaining between them. Here the CDR3 DNA reads TGTGCCAGCAGTGGGAACGTATATTCCGGAAACACCATATATTTT. It is translated as CASSGNVYSGNTIYF.

The chain employs TRBV27 and TRBJ1-4, with D possibly TRBD1 on 6 matching bases. V lost 5 bases and J lost 0, with 10 bases in between. The CDR3 extends over 15 amino acids. The V gene's germline CDR1 is MNHEY and CDR2 SMNVEV (reference sequence). The CDR3 sequence is CASSLDSATNEKLFF. The CDR3 DNA reads as TGTGCCAGCAGTCTGGACAGCGCAACTAATGAAAAACTGTTTTTT.